Below are 18 T cell receptor beta chains sequenced from a single sample in a study of blood T cell repertoires in COVID-19 (dated by TCRdb to 2020 to 2022). Libraries were prepared through the immunoSEQ multiplex PCR assay. TCRdb holds this immuneACCESS table with in-frame rearrangements only. Some clones are missing; in checked studies, unresolved V genes explain under half, and the rest has no known cause. For this sample the table gives around 46,000 clones, of which approximately 85% were detected only once. In total, the top ten clones hold about a third of the sample. The sequenced sample consisted of peripheral blood. Receptors originate from a woman aged 80 or over with COVID-19, enrolled during active disease.

The chain has TRBV6-5 and TRBJ1-5; 7 bases line up with TRBD1. Trimming took 4 bases from V and 4 from J; bases not matched to a gene: 4. Germline loops: CDR1 MNHEY, CDR2 SVGAGI. CDR3 length: 14 residues. CDR3 in amino acids: CASSSGQLNQPQHF. The CDR3 DNA reads as TGTGCCAGCAGTTCGGGACAGCTTAATCAGCCCCAGCATTTT.

The V gene is TRBV14, the J gene TRBJ2-3; TRBD1 might be the D (5 bases). With 0 bases removed from V and 6 bases from J, the gap between germline ends came to 13 bases. The CDR3 totals 15 residues. Per the germline V gene, CDR1 is SGHDN and CDR2 is FVKESK. CDR3 protein: CASSQDKGWGDTQYF. DNA of the CDR3: TGTGCCAGCAGCCAAGATAAAGGTTGGGGCGATACGCAGTATTTT.

The V gene is TRBV7-9, the J gene TRBJ1-4; TRBD1 agrees at 7 bases. Trimming took 2 bases from V and 7 from J; bases not matched to a gene: 7. The CDR3 spans 15 residues. The germline CDR1 and CDR2 sequences are SEHNR and FQNEAQ (reference sequence). CDR3 coding DNA: TGTGCCAGCAGCTTAAGGACAGGAGAAAGTGAAAAACTGTTTTTT. Translating it yields CASSLRTGESEKLFF.

CDR3 in amino acids: CASSSSSTQGADYGYTF. The CDR3 DNA reads TGTGCCAGCAGTTCCTCCTCCACACAGGGGGCGGACTATGGCTACACCTTC. V gene TRBV28 combines with J gene TRBJ1-2; 9 positions match TRBD1. This CDR3 is 17 amino acids long. V was clipped by 4 bases and J by 3 bases; unmatched bases: 12. Germline V CDR1 and CDR2: MDHEN, SYDVKM.

V is TRBV6-4 and J is TRBJ1-6, with D perhaps TRBD1 (5 bases). This CDR3 region has 14 residues. Germline V lookup: CDR1 MRHNA, CDR2 SNTAGT. Trimming removed 4 bases at V and 7 bases at J, with 11 bases between. Here the CDR3 reads CASSAQVGNSPLHF. The DNA for the CDR3 is TGTGCCAGCAGTGCACAGGTCGGCAATTCACCCCTCCACTTT.

The chain joins TRBV28 to TRBJ1-5, with 7 nucleotides matching TRBD1. The V and J ends lost 5 bases and 5 bases, in that order; junction bases with no gene match: 6. The CDR3 consists of 14 residues. From germline, CDR1 is MDHEN and CDR2 SYDVKM. The CDR3 loop is CASSPQGRYQPQHF. The CDR3 DNA sequence: TGTGCCAGCAGTCCACAGGGGCGATATCAGCCCCAGCATTTT.

The chain is built from TRBV7-2 and TRBJ2-7; 9 bases fit TRBD1. The CDR3 spans 13 residues. V lost 5 bases, J lost 5 bases, and 4 bases stayed unmatched. Germline CDR1 and CDR2: SGHTA and FQGNSA. CDR3 sequence reads: CASSRDRENEQYF. CDR3 in DNA: TGTGCCAGCAGCCGGGACAGGGAGAACGAGCAGTACTTC. The whole variable domain, filled in from reference TRBV7-2 and TRBJ2-7, reads GAGVSQSPSNKVTEKGKDVELRCDPISGHTALYWYRQSLGQGLEFLIYFQGNSAPDKSGLPSDRFSAERTGGSVSTLTIQRTQQEDSAVYLCASSRDRENEQYFGPGTRLTVT.

In its sample, this clone was seen once. The chain uses TRBV2 and TRBJ2-2; 7 bases line up with TRBD1. There are 15 residues in the CDR3. V was clipped by 6 bases and J by 0 bases; unmatched bases: 4. Germline CDR1 and CDR2: SNHLY and FYNNEI. CDR3 nucleotides: TGTGCCAGCAGGTCCGGGACAGCGAACACCGGGGAGCTGTTTTTT. Protein: CASRSGTANTGELFF.

The rearrangement uses TRBV28 and TRBJ2-7, with TRBD1 identical over 11 bases. CDR1 MDHEN and CDR2 SYDVKM come from the germline V gene. Trimming took 4 bases from V and 3 from J; bases not matched to a gene: 5. This CDR3 spans 15 amino acids. In DNA form, the CDR3 reads TGTGCCAGCAGTTCGCCCGGGACAGGGGGCTACGAGCAGTACTTC. Protein: CASSSPGTGGYEQYF.

The chain uses TRBV12-3 or TRBV12-4 and TRBJ2-2; D is ambiguous. Between the trimmed V and J ends, which lost 3 bases and 7 bases, there was a span of 6 bases. The CDR3 loop spans 12 amino acids. DNA for the CDR3: TGTGCCAGCAGTTTTCTCTTCGGGGAGCTGTTTTTT. Translated, it gives CASSFLFGELFF.

This chain joins TRBV27 and TRBJ1-2; possible D gene TRBD1, 6 bases. V lost 5 bases and J lost 2, with 15 bases in between. There are 15 residues in the CDR3. Germline V gives CDR1 MNHEY, CDR2 SMNVEV (reference sequence). The CDR3 DNA is TGTGCCAGCAGTCGCGAGCCAGGGGCGAACTATGGCTACACCTTC. Amino acids: CASSREPGANYGYTF.

The gene calls are TRBV3-1 (or the pseudogene TRBV3-2) and TRBJ1-5; a possible D gene is TRBD1 (6 bases). From germline, CDR1 is LGHDT and CDR2 YNNKEL (reference sequence). The CDR3 spans 17 residues. Trimming pared 7 bases from V and 0 bases from J, leaving 19 bases between. The CDR3: CASIFPAGVYSNQPQHF. In DNA, the CDR3 is TGTGCCAGCATCTTCCCTGCAGGGGTGTATAGCAATCAGCCCCAGCATTTT.

The rearrangement joins TRBV9 to TRBJ2-3; 7 bases fit TRBD1. Germline V CDR1 and CDR2: SGDLS, YYNGEE. V shed 3 bases, J shed 3 bases, and the junction held 7 bases outside the gene matches. The CDR3 sequence is 15 residues long. In nucleotides, the CDR3 is TGTGCCAGCAGCGGTAGGGGGCTTGGGACAGATACGCAGTATTTT. It codes for CASSGRGLGTDTQYF.

The J gene is TRBJ1-2, the V gene TRBV3-1 (or the pseudogene TRBV3-2), with TRBD1 matching over 11 bases. Germline lookup yields CDR1 LGHDT and CDR2 YNNKEL (reference sequence). The CDR3 spans 18 residues. Losses at the gene ends were 3 bases for V and 4 bases for J; bases not matched to a gene: 13. CDR3 coding DNA: TGTGCCAGCAGCCATTTTTTCGCCGGGACAGGGGGTGGCTATGGCTACACCTTC. Protein: CASSHFFAGTGGGYGYTF.

This chain joins TRBV2 and TRBJ2-7; D gene uncertain. V was pared by 2 bases and J by 7 bases, with 15 bases between. CDR3 length equals 14 residues. Germline CDR1 reads SNHLY; CDR2 reads FYNNEI. CDR3 sequence reads: CASSEFDLSREQYF. The CDR3 DNA is TGTGCCAGCAGTGAATTTGATCTTTCACGGGAGCAGTACTTC. The whole variable domain, filled in from reference TRBV2 and TRBJ2-7, reads EPEVTQTPSHQVTQMGQEVILRCVPISNHLYFYWYRQILGQKVEFLVSFYNNEISEKSEIFDDQFSVERPDGSNFTLKIRSTKLEDSAMYFCASSEFDLSREQYFGPGTRLTVT.

This chain uses TRBV7-2 with TRBJ1-3; tentatively, D is TRBD1 (5 bases). The CDR3 spans 18 residues. CDR1 is SGHTA, CDR2 FQGNSA, per germline. V shed 5 bases and J shed 2 bases, with 22 bases lying between them. The CDR3 region is CASSPLYMGQTPGNTIYF. In DNA, the CDR3 is TGTGCCAGCAGCCCCCTTTATATGGGGCAGACCCCTGGAAACACCATATATTTT.

This chain links TRBV11-2 with TRBJ2-3; D is uncertain. Trimming cost V 3 bases and J 0 bases, with 7 bases left between them. Looked up from germline, CDR1 is SGHAT and CDR2 is FQNNGV. The CDR3 sequence is 14 residues long. In DNA, the CDR3 is TGTGCCAGCAGCTTGTCACAGAGCACAGATACGCAGTATTTT. Encoded protein: CASSLSQSTDTQYF. The entire variable domain, with the rest obtained from reference TRBV11-2 and TRBJ2-3, is as follows: EAGVAQSPRYKIIEKRQSVAFWCNPISGHATLYWYQQILGQGPKLLIQFQNNGVVDDSQLPKDRFSAERLKGVDSTLKIQPAKLEDSAVYLCASSLSQSTDTQYFGPGTRLTVL.

The chain couples TRBV4-2 to TRBJ2-1; 10 bases agree with TRBD2. V lost 3 bases to trimming and J lost 10 bases; unmatched junction nucleotides: 21. There are 19 residues in the CDR3. Germline V CDR1 and CDR2: LGHNA, YNFKEQ. As DNA, the CDR3 is TGTGCCAGCAGCCACCGCTCGGCTAGCGGGAGTCTCTCCACAGGAGAGCAGTTCTTC. Translating gives CASSHRSASGSLSTGEQFF.